Reported below is one TCR beta chain. Antigen specificity is unknown. The germline V gene has CDR1 GTSNPN and CDR2 SVGIG (reference sequence). The CDR3 consists of 12 residues. The ends lost 7 bases at V and 1 base at J; junction bases unmatched: 4. This table comes from immunoSEQ multiplex PCR, and its TCRdb copy is limited to in-frame clones, with some not included. The profile shows about 2 million clones, about 95% of them singletons. This sample stems from a study of shared clonotypes between healthy human individuals. Study-level background: Each donor contributed plates that comprised three CD4 naive, three CD4 memory, two CD8 naive and one CD8 memory. Notes on the study in general: Between four donors, naive CD4 clonotypes were shared at a level of approximately 5%.

Terminally differentiated effector memory CD45RA+ cells were excluded by CCR7 positive selection of CD45RO-negative cells. All donors were Caucasian adults living in Nashville, Tennessee. Source material: naive CD8+ T cells sorted from blood. The J gene is TRBJ2-7, the V gene TRBV30, with 7 bases lining up with TRBD2. The sequence came from a man between 18 and 29 years old in good health. The CDR3 is CAYGEGSYEQYF. In DNA form, the CDR3 reads TGTGCCTACGGGGAGGGGTCCTACGAGCAGTACTTC.